This record looks at one TCR beta chain sequence and its context. Deletions cut 5 bases from V and 2 bases from J, with 12 bases between. CDR3 size: 14 residues. In germline, CDR1 is MNHEY, CDR2 SMNVEV (reference sequence). TCRdb keeps only in-frame clones here, not all; method: immunoSEQ multiplex PCR. The profile shows 90,000 to 100,000 clones, approximately 91% of them singletons. The investigators sampled blood at baseline, at cycle 4 day 1, and at cycle 7 day 1. This sample stems from a study of OX40 agonist ivuxolimab in advanced cancers. The rearrangement joins TRBV27 to TRBJ1-2; D not certain. This sequence originates from an adult with an advanced solid tumor such as melanoma, head and neck, liver or kidney cancer. The sequences come from CD4+ or CD8+ T cells sorted from blood, collected in a trial of the OX40 agonist ivuxolimab. CDR3 loop: CASSSRRENYGYTF. CDR3 bases: TGTGCCAGCAGTAGCAGACGGGAGAACTATGGCTACACCTTC.